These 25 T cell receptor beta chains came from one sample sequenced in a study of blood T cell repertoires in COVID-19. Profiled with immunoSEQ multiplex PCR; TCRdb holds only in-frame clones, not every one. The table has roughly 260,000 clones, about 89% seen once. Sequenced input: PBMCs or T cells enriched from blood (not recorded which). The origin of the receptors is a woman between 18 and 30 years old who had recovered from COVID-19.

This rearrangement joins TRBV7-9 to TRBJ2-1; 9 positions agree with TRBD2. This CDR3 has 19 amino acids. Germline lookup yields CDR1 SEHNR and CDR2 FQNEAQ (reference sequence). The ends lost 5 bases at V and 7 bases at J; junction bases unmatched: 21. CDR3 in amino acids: CASSPHSRSGSGRRNEQFF. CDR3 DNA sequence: TGTGCCAGCAGCCCTCATAGCCGGTCAGGTAGCGGGAGAAGGAATGAGCAGTTCTTC.

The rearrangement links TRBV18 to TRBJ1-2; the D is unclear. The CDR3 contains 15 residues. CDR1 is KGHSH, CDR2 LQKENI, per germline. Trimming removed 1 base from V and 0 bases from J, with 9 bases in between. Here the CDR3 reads CASSPRPETNYGYTF. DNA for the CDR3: TGTGCCAGCTCACCACGGCCCGAAACTAACTATGGCTACACCTTC. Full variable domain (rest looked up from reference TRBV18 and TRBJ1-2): NAGVMQNPRHLVRRRGQEARLRCSPMKGHSHVYWYRQLPEEGLKFMVYLQKENIIDESGMPKERFSAEFPKEGPSILRIQQVVRGDSAAYFCASSPRPETNYGYTFGSGTRLTVV.

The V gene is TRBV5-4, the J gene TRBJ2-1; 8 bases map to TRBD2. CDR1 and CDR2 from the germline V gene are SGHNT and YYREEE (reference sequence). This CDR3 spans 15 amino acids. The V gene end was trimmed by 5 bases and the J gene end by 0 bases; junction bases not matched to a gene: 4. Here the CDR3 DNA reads TGTGCCAGCAGTCGCCGGGGGGGCTCCTACAATGAGCAGTTCTTC. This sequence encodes CASSRRGGSYNEQFF.

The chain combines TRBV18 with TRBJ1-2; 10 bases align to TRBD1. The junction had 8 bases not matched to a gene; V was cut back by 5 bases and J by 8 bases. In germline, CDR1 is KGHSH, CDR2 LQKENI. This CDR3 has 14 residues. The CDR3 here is CASSETGGAHGYTF. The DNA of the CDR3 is TGTGCCAGCTCAGAGACAGGGGGCGCTCACGGCTACACCTTC.

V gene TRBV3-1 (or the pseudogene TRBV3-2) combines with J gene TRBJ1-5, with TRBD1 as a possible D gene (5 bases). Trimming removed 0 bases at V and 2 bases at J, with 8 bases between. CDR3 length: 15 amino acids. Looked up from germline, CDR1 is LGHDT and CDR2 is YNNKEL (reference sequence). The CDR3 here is CASSQDWGGNQPQHF. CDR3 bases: TGTGCCAGCAGCCAAGATTGGGGGGGCAATCAGCCCCAGCATTTT.

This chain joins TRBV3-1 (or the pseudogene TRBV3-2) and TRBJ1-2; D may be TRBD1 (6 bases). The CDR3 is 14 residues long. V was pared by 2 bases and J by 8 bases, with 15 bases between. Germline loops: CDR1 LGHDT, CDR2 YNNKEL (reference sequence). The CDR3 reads CASSQFLGARGYTF. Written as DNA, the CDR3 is TGTGCCAGCAGCCAATTTCTGGGGGCTCGCGGCTACACCTTC.

The CDR3 DNA follows: TGTGCCAGCAGCTCGGGACAGCGTGGCACAGATACGCAGTATTTT. Protein product: CASSSGQRGTDTQYF. The chain uses TRBV5-4 and TRBJ2-3, with 7 positions matching TRBD1. There are 15 residues in the CDR3. Germline V gives CDR1 SGHNT, CDR2 YYREEE (reference sequence). With V trimmed by 3 bases and J by 1 base, 5 bases remained unmatched. Together with reference TRBV5-4 and TRBJ2-3, the CDR3 gives the full variable domain: ETGVTQSPTHLIKTRGQQVTLRCSSQSGHNTVSWYQQALGQGPQFIFQYYREEENGRGNFPPRFSGLQFPNYSSELNVNALELDDSALYLCASSSGQRGTDTQYFGPGTRLTVL.

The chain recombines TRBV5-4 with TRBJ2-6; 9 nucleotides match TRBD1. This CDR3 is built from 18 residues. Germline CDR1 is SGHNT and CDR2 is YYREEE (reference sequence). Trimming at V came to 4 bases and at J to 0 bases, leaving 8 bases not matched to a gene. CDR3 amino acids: CASSGGGQGSSGANVLTF. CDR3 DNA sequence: TGTGCCAGCAGCGGGGGGGGACAGGGTAGCTCTGGGGCCAACGTCCTGACTTTC.

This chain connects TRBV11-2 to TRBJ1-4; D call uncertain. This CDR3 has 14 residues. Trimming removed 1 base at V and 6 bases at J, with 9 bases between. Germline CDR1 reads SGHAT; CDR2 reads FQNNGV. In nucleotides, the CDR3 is TGTGCCAGCAGCTTAGGACCGGCGGATGAAAAACTGTTTTTT. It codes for CASSLGPADEKLFF.

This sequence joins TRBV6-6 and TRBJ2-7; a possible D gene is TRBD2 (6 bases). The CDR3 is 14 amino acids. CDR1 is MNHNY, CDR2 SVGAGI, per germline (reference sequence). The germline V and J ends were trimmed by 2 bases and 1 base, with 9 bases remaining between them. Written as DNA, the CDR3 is TGTGCCAGCAGTTACCAAGGGAGGTCCTACGAGCAGTACTTC. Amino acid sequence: CASSYQGRSYEQYF.

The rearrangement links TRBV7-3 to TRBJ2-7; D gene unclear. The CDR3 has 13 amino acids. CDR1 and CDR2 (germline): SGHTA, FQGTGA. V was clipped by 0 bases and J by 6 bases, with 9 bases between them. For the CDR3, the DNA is TGTGCCAGCAGCTTAACGGGCAGCAGCGAGCAGTACTTC. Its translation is CASSLTGSSEQYF. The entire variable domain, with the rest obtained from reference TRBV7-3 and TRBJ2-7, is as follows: GAGVSQTPSNKVTEKGKYVELRCDPISGHTALYWYRQSLGQGPEFLIYFQGTGAADDSGLPNDRFFAVRPEGSVSTLKIQRTERGDSAVYLCASSLTGSSEQYFGPGTRLTVT.

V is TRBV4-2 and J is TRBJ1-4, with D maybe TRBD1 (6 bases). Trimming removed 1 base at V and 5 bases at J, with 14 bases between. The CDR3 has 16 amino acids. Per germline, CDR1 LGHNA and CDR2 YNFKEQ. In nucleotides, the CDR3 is TGTGCCAGCAGCCAAGGCAAGGGGGAAGGGAATGAAAAACTGTTTTTT. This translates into CASSQGKGEGNEKLFF.

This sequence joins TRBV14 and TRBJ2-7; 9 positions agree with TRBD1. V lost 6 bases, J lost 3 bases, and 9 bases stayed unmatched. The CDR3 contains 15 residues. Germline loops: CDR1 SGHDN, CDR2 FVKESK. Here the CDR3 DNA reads TGTGCCAGCAGGCAAAGAACGGGACAGGGCTACGAGCAGTACTTC. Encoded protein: CASRQRTGQGYEQYF.

In DNA form, the CDR3 reads TGTGCCTGGAGTGCGTCCCCCGGGGGACCAGCCTCCTACGAGCAGTACTTC. The encoded protein is CAWSASPGGPASYEQYF. The chain couples TRBV30 to TRBJ2-7; maybe TRBD2 (6 bases). Germline CDR1 GTSNPN, CDR2 SVGIG (reference sequence). With 1 base removed from V and 0 bases from J, the gap between germline ends came to 19 bases. The CDR3 runs 17 residues.

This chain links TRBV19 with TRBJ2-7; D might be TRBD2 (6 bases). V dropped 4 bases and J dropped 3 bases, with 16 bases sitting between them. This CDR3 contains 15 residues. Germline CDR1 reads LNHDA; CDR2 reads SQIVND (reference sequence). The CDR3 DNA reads TGTGCCAGTAGTAGAAAACTTAGCGGAAACTACGAGCAGTACTTC. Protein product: CASSRKLSGNYEQYF.

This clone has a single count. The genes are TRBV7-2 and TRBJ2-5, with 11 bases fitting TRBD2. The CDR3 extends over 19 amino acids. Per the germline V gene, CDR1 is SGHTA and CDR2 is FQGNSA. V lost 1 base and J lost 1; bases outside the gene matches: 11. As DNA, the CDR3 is TGTGCCAGCAGCTTAGTCGCGGACGTAGCGGGAGGGCCCCAAGAGACCCAGTACTTC. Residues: CASSLVADVAGGPQETQYF.

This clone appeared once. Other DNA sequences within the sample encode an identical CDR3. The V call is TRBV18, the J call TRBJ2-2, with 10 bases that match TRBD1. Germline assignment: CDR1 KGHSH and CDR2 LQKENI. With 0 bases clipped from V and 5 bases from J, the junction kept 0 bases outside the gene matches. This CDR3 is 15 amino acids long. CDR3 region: CASSPPGQGTGELFF. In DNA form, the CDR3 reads TGTGCCAGCTCACCACCGGGACAGGGGACCGGGGAGCTGTTTTTT.

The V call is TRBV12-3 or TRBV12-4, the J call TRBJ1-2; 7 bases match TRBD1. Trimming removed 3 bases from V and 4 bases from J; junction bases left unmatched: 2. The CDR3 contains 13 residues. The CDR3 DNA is TGTGCCAGCAGTTTTGGACAGGCCTATGGCTACACCTTC. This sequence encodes CASSFGQAYGYTF.

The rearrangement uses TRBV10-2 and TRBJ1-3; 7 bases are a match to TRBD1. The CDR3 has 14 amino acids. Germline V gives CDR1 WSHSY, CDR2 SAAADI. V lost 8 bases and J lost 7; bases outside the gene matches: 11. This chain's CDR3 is CASQTGVGLNTIYF. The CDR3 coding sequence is TGCGCCAGCCAAACAGGGGTCGGCCTGAACACCATATATTTT.

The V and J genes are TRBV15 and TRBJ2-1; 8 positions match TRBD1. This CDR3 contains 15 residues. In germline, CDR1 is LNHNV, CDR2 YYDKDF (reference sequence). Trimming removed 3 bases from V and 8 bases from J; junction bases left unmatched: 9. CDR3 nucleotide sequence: TGTGCCACCAGCAGGACAGGGGATTGGGTCGATGAGCAGTTCTTC. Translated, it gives CATSRTGDWVDEQFF.

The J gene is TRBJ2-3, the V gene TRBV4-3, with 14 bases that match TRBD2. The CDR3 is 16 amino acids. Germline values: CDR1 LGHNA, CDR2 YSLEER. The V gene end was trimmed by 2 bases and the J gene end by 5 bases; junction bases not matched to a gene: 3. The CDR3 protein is CASSQTGTSGGDTQYF. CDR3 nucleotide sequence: TGCGCCAGCAGCCAAACCGGGACTAGCGGGGGAGATACGCAGTATTTT.

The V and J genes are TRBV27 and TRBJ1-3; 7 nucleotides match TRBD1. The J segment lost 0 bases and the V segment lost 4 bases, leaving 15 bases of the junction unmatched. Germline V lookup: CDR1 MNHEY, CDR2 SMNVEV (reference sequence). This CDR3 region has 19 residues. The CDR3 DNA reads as TGTGCCAGCAGTTCCCCCCTTCGACAGGGAAGGCTCTCTGGAAACACCATATATTTT. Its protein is CASSSPLRQGRLSGNTIYF.

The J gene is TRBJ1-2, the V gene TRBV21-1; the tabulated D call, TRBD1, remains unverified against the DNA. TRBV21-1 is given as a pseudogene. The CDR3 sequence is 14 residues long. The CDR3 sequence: CARSDRRIMCRYTF. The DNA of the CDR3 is TGTGCCCGGTCAGACAGGCGCATAATGTGCCGCTACACCTTC.

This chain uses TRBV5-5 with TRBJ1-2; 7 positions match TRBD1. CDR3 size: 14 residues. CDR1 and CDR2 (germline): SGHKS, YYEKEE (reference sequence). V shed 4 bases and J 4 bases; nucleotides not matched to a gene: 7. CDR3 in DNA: TGTGCCAGCAGCCGGGCGGGACAGCTCTATGGCTACACCTTC. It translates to CASSRAGQLYGYTF.

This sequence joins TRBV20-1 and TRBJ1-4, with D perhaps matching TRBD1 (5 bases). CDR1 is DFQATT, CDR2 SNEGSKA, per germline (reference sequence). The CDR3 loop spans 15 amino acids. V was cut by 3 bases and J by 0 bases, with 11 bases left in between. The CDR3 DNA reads TGCAGTGCTAGTGACAGACTTTCAACTAATGAAAAACTGTTTTTT. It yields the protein CSASDRLSTNEKLFF.